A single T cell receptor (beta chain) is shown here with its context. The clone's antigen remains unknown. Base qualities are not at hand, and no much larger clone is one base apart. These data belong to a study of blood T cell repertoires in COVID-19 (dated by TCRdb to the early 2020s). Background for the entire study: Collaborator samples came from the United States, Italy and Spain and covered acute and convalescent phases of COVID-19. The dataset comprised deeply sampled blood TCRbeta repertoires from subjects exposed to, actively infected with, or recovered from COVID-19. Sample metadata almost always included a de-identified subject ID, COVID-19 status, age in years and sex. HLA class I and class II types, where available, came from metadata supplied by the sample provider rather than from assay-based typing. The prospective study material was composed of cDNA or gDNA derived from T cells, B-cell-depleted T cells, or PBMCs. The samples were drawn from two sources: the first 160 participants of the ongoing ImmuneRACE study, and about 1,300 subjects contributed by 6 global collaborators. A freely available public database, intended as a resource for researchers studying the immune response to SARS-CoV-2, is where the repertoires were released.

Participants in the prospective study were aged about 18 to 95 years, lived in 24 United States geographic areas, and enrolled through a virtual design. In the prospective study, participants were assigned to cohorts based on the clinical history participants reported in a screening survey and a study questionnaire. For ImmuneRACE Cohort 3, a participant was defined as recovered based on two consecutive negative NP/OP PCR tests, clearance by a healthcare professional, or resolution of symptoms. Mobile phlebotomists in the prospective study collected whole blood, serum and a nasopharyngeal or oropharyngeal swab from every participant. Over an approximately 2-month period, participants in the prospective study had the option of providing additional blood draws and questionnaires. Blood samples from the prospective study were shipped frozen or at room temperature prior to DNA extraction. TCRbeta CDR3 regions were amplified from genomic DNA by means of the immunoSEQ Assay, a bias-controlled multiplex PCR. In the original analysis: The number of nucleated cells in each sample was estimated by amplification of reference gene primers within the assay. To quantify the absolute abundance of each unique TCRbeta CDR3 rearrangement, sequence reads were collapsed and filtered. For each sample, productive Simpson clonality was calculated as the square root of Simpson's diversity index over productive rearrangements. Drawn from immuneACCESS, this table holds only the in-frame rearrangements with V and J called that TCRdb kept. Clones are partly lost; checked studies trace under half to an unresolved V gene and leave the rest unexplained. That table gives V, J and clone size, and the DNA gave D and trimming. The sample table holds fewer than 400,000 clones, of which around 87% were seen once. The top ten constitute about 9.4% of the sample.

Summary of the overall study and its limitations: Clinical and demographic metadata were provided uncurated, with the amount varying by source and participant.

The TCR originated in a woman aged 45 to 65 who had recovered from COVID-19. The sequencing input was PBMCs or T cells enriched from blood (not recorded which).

This receptor has the CDR3 CASSVTQRASAAGELFF. The nucleotide sequence reads TGTGCCAGCAGCGTGACTCAAAGGGCTAGCGCAGCCGGGGAGCTGTTTTTT. The rearranged chain carries TRBV27 and TRBJ2-2; tentative D gene TRBD2, with 6 bases matching. The CDR3 runs 17 residues from the cysteine to the phenylalanine. Only CDR3 DNA is held: 51 bases, read in frame from base 1. The germline V gene (reference sequence) sets CDR1 to MNHEY and CDR2 to SMNVEV. The junction shows trimming of 6 bases on V and 6 bases on J, plus 23 bases between the germline ends.